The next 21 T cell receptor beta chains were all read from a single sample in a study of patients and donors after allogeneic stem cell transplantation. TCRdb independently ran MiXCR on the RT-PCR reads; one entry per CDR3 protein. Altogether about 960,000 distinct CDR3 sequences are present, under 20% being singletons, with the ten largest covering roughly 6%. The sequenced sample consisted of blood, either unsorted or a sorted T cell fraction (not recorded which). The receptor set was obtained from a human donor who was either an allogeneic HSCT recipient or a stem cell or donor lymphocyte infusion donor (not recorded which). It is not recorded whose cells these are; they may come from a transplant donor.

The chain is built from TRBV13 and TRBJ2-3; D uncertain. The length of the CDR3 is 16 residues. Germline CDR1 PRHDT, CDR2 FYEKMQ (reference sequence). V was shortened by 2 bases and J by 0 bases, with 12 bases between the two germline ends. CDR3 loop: CASSLRDSYSTDTQYF. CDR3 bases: TGTGCCAGCAGCTTACGTGACTCTTATAGCACAGATACGCAGTATTTT.

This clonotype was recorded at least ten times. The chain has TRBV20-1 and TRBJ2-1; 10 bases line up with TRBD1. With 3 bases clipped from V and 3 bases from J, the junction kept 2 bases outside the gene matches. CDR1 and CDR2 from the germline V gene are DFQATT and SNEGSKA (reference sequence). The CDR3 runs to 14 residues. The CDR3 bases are TGCAGTGCTAGGGGGGACAGGGGCTACAATGAGCAGTTCTTC. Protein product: CSARGDRGYNEQFF.

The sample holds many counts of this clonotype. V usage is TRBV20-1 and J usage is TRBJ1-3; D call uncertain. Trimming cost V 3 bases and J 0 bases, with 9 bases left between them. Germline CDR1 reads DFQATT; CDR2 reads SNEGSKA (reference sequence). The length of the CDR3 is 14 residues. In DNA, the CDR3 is TGCAGTGCTAGTATGGCAATCTCTGGAAACACCATATATTTT. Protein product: CSASMAISGNTIYF.

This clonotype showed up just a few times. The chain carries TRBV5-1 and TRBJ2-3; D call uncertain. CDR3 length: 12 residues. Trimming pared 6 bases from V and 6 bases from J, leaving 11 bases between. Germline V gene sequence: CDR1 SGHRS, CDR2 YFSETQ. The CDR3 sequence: CASMAFGDTQYF. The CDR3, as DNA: TGCGCCAGCATGGCCTTTGGGGATACGCAGTATTTT.

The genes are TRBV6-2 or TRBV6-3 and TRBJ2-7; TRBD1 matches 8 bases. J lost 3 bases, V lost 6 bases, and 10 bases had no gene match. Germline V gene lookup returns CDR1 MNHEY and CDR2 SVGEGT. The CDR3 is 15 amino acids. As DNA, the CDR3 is TGTGCCAGCAGCCCCGCCCGAGGACAGGGCTACGAGCAGTACTTC. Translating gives CASSPARGQGYEQYF.

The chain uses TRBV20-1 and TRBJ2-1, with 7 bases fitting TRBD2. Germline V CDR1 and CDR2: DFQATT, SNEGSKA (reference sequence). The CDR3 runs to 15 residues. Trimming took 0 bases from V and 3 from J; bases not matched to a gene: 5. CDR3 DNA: TGCAGTGCTAGAGATTTGGGCGGGAGCTACAATGAGCAGTTCTTC. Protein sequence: CSARDLGGSYNEQFF.

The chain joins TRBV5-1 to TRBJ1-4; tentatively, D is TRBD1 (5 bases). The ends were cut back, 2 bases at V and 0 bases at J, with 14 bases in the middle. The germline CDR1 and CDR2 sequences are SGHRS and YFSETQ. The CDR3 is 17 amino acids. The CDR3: CASSFEGRSSTNEKLFF. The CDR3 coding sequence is TGCGCCAGCAGCTTTGAGGGGCGCTCATCAACTAATGAAAAACTGTTTTTT.

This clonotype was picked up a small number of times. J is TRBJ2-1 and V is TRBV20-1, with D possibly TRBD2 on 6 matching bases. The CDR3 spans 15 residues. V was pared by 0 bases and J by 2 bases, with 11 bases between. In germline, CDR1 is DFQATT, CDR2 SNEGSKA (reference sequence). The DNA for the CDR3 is TGCAGTGCTAGAGATAACGGGAGCCCCTACAATGAGCAGTTCTTC. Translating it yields CSARDNGSPYNEQFF.

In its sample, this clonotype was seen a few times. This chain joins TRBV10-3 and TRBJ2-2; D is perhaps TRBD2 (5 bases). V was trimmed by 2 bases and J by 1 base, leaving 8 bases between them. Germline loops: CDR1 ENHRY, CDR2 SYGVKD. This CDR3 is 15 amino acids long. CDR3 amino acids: CAISETAGNTGELFF. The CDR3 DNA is TGTGCCATCAGTGAGACGGCGGGGAACACCGGGGAGCTGTTTTTT.

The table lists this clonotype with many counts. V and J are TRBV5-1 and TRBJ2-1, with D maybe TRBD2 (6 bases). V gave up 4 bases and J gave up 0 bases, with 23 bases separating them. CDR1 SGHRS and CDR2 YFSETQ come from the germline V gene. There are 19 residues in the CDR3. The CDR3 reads CASSPNPSGLASSYNEQFF. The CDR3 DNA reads TGCGCCAGCAGCCCCAACCCTTCGGGACTGGCCAGCTCCTACAATGAGCAGTTCTTC.

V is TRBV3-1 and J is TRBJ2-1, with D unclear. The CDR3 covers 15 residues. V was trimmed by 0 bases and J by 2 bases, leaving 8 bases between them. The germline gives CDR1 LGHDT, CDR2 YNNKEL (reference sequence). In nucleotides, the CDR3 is TGTGCCAGCAGCCAAGATTACCGAACCTACAATGAGCAGTTCTTC. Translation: CASSQDYRTYNEQFF.

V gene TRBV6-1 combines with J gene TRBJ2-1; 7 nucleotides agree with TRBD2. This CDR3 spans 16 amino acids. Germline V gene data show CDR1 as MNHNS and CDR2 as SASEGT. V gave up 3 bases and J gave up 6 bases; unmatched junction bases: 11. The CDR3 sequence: CASSDRLLADVNEQFF. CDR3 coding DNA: TGTGCCAGCAGTGATCGGCTGCTAGCGGACGTCAATGAGCAGTTCTTC.

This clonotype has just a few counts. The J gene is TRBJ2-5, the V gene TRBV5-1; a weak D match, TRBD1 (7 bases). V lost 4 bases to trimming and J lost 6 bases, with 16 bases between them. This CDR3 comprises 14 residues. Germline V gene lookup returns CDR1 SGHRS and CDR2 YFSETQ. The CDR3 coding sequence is TGCGCCAGCAGCCAGGGGCAGGGGGGAAAGACCCAGTACTTC. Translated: CASSQGQGGKTQYF.

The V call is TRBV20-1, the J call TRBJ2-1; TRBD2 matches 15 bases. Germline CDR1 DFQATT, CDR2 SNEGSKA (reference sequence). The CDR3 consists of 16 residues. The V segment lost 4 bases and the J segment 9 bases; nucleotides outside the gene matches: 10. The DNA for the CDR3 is TGCAGTGCTACGGACTGGACTAGCGGGGGGGTTCGTGAGCAGTTCTTC. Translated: CSATDWTSGGVREQFF.

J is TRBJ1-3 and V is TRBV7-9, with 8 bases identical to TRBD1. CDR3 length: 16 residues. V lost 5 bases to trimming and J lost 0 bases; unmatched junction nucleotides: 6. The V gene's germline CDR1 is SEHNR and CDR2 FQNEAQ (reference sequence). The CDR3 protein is CASSRGQGHSGNTIYF. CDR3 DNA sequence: TGTGCCAGCAGCCGAGGACAGGGCCACTCTGGAAACACCATATATTTT.

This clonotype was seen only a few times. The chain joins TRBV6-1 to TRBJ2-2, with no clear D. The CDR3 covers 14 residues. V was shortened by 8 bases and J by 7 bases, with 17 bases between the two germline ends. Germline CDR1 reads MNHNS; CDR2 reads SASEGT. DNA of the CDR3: TGTGCCAGCCTACGAGGTGGGGTAGGCGGGGAGCTGTTTTTT. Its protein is CASLRGGVGGELFF.

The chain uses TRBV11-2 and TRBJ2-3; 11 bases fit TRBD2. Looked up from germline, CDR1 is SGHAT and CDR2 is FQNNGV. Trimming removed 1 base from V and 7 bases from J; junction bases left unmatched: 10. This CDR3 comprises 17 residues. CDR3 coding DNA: TGTGCCAGCAGCTTAGCCCCCGGACTAGCGGGCGGGAATACGCAGTATTTT. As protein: CASSLAPGLAGGNTQYF.

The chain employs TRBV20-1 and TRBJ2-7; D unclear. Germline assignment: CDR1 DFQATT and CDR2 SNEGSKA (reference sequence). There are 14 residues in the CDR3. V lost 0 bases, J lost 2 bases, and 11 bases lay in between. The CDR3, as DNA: TGCAGTGCTAGAGATCCTCTGCGCCCCTACGAGCAGTACTTC. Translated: CSARDPLRPYEQYF.

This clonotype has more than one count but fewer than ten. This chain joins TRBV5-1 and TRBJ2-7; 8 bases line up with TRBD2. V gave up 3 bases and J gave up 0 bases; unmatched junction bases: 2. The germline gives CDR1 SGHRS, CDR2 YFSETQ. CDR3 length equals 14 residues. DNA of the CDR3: TGCGCCAGCAGCTGGGGGACTAGCTCCTACGAGCAGTACTTC. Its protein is CASSWGTSSYEQYF.

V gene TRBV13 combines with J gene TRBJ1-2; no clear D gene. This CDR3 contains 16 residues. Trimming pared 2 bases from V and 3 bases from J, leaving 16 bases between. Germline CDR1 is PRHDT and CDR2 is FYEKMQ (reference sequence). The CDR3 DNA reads TGTGCCAGCAGCTTAAATCCTTCCTTTCGGGACTATGGCTACACCTTC. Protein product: CASSLNPSFRDYGYTF.

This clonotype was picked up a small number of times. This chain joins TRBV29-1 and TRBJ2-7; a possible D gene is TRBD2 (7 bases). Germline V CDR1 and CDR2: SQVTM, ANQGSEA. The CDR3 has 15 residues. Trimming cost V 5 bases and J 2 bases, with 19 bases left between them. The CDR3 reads CSVQGYRGATYEQYF. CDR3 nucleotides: TGCAGCGTTCAGGGTTATCGGGGGGCGACCTACGAGCAGTACTTC.